Shown below are 16 T cell receptor beta chains from a single sample sequenced in a study of control samples from healthy donors and cancer patients. TCRdb's copy holds only in-frame clones and misses some; the assay was immunoSEQ multiplex PCR. The sample carries approximately 180,000 clones, 90% to 95% recorded once. Sequencing was done on a sample of blood. The receptors derive from a woman between 18 and 29 years old in good health.

This chain connects TRBV19 to TRBJ1-5, with TRBD1 identical over 9 bases. Germline loops: CDR1 LNHDA, CDR2 SQIVND (reference sequence). Losses at the gene ends were 7 bases for V and 1 base for J; bases not matched to a gene: 11. The CDR3 extends over 17 amino acids. The CDR3 loop is CASKGATGGASNQPQHF. The CDR3 coding sequence is TGTGCCAGTAAAGGGGCCACAGGGGGCGCGAGCAATCAGCCCCAGCATTTT.

CDR3 bases: TGTGCCAGCTCACCACCCTGGGAATTGGGAGGCTACACCTTC. Amino acids: CASSPPWELGGYTF. The rearrangement uses TRBV18 and TRBJ1-2; D remains unclear. Germline-derived CDR1 and CDR2 are KGHSH and LQKENI. The CDR3 consists of 14 residues. Trimming pared 0 bases from V and 8 bases from J, leaving 13 bases between.

The gene calls are TRBV7-3 and TRBJ2-3, with D unresolved. This CDR3 comprises 13 residues. Germline assignment: CDR1 SGHTA and CDR2 FQGTGA. The ends were cut back, 3 bases at V and 6 bases at J, with 10 bases in the middle. The CDR3: CASSFSEADTQYF. In DNA, the CDR3 is TGTGCCAGCAGCTTCTCAGAGGCTGATACGCAGTATTTT.

The gene calls are TRBV7-2 and TRBJ1-1; the D gene is possibly TRBD1 (6 bases). The CDR3 contains 15 residues. CDR1 and CDR2 (germline): SGHTA, FQGNSA. V lost 3 bases, J lost 1 base, and 12 bases lay in between. In DNA, the CDR3 is TGTGCCAGCAGCTTGAGAACAGGGTCGAACACTGAAGCTTTCTTT. Translated, it gives CASSLRTGSNTEAFF.

The V and J genes are TRBV6-5 and TRBJ2-3; D not certain. Trimming shortened V by 5 bases and J by 8 bases, and 20 bases separated the two germline ends. The CDR3 runs 15 residues. Germline lookup yields CDR1 MNHEY and CDR2 SVGAGI. In nucleotides, the CDR3 is TGTGCCAGCAGTCCGCTTAGTAGCTCTCCGGGTACGCAGTATTTT. Amino acid sequence: CASSPLSSSPGTQYF.

In the case of this clone: Other DNA sequences in the same sample also yield this CDR3. The chain recombines TRBV27 with TRBJ1-2; a possible D gene is TRBD1 (5 bases). Germline V gene data show CDR1 as MNHEY and CDR2 as SMNVEV (reference sequence). The CDR3 consists of 13 residues. V lost 2 bases and J lost 3, with 7 bases in between. Written as DNA, the CDR3 is TGTGCCAGCAGTTTAGGGGGTGACTATGGCTACACCTTC. This encodes CASSLGGDYGYTF.

CDR3 nucleotides: TGTGCTAGTGGTTTGGCCGGGGAAGGGACCCAGTACTTC. Its protein is CASGLAGEGTQYF. The chain has TRBV12-5 and TRBJ2-5; D is possibly TRBD2 (5 bases). The CDR3 contains 13 residues. Germline V gene data show CDR1 as LGHNT and CDR2 as FRNRAP. V was shortened by 1 base and J by 7 bases, with 10 bases between the two germline ends.

This sequence joins TRBV6-5 and TRBJ2-7, with D possibly matching TRBD1 (5 bases). CDR3 length: 13 residues. V was shortened by 6 bases and J by 3 bases, with 12 bases between the two germline ends. Germline assignment: CDR1 MNHEY and CDR2 SVGAGI. CDR3 region: CASRGIQGYEQYF. The CDR3 region has the DNA TGTGCCAGCAGGGGGATTCAGGGCTACGAGCAGTACTTC.

In the case of this clone: Germline is not matched at one junction end, which may reflect a read error. Other DNA sequences in this sample translate to the same CDR3. This chain connects TRBV6-1 to TRBJ1-2; no reliable D call. The CDR3 consists of 13 residues. CDR1 and CDR2 from the germline V gene are MNHNS and SASEGT. The CDR3 region has the DNA TGTGCTAGCAGTGAAGGGTTTCTGGAGGGCTACACCTTC. The encoded protein is CASSEGFLEGYTF.

J is TRBJ2-1 and V is TRBV7-2; possibly TRBD2 for D (5 bases). The CDR3 loop spans 15 amino acids. With 6 bases removed from V and 0 bases from J, the gap between germline ends came to 12 bases. Germline V gene data show CDR1 as SGHTA and CDR2 as FQGNSA. For the CDR3, the DNA is TGTGCCAGCAGGGTAAAAGGACTCTCCTACAATGAGCAGTTCTTC. Its translation is CASRVKGLSYNEQFF. The full variable domain, completed using reference TRBV7-2 and TRBJ2-1, is GAGVSQSPSNKVTEKGKDVELRCDPISGHTALYWYRQSLGQGLEFLIYFQGNSAPDKSGLPSDRFSAERTGGSVSTLTIQRTQQEDSAVYLCASRVKGLSYNEQFFGPGTRLTVL.

This rearrangement joins TRBV11-1 to TRBJ2-2, with D possibly TRBD2 on 6 matching bases. The CDR3 totals 13 residues. CDR1 and CDR2 from the germline V gene are SGHAT and FQDESV (reference sequence). V gave up 3 bases and J gave up 5 bases, with 7 bases separating them. CDR3 amino acids: CASSFGGTGELFF. The CDR3, as DNA: TGTGCCAGCAGCTTCGGGGGAACCGGGGAGCTGTTTTTT.

The gene calls are TRBV18 and TRBJ1-2; 7 nucleotides agree with TRBD1. The CDR3 covers 14 residues. The trim removed 4 bases at V and 2 bases at J, leaving 4 bases unmatched. Germline CDR1 and CDR2: KGHSH and LQKENI. The CDR3 nucleotides read TGTGCCAGCTCACTGGGGACAGAGAACTATGGCTACACCTTC. This gives the protein CASSLGTENYGYTF.

The CDR3 DNA is TGCAGCGTTGAACCTCAAGAGACCCAGTACTTC. Translated, it gives CSVEPQETQYF. The rearrangement links TRBV29-1 to TRBJ2-5; D unresolved. Germline V gene lookup returns CDR1 SQVTM and CDR2 ANQGSEA. The CDR3 has 11 residues. V lost 2 bases and J 2 bases, leaving 3 bases between the germline ends. The variable domain in full, completed from reference TRBV29-1 and TRBJ2-5, reads SAVISQKPSRDICQRGTSLTIQCQVDSQVTMMFWYRQQPGQSLTLIATANQGSEATYESGFVIDKFPISRPNLTFSTLTVSNMSPEDSSIYLCSVEPQETQYFGPGTRLLVL.

The rearrangement links TRBV28 to TRBJ1-1; D might be TRBD1 (5 bases). CDR1 MDHEN and CDR2 SYDVKM come from the germline V gene. Trimming removed 7 bases from V and 1 base from J, with 16 bases in between. CDR3 length: 15 amino acids. For the CDR3, the DNA is TGTGCCAGCACCCCCTCCCGGGGCGGGAACACTGAAGCTTTCTTT. It encodes CASTPSRGGNTEAFF. Full variable domain (missing parts from reference TRBV28 and TRBJ1-1): DVKVTQSSRYLVKRTGEKVFLECVQDMDHENMFWYRQDPGLGLRLIYFSYDVKMKEKGDIPEGYSVSREKKERFSLILESASTNQTSMYLCASTPSRGGNTEAFFGQGTRLTVV.

The chain joins TRBV6-6 to TRBJ2-3; tentatively, D is TRBD1 or TRBD2 (5 bases each). The CDR3 is made up of 15 amino acids. V was trimmed by 6 bases and J by 14 bases, leaving 27 bases between them. Germline values: CDR1 MNHNY, CDR2 SVGAGI (reference sequence). This chain's CDR3 is CASSPPYRGPKGAYF. The CDR3 DNA follows: TGTGCCAGCAGCCCCCCCTACCGGGGTCCTAAAGGGGCGTATTTT.

The gene calls are TRBV5-4 and TRBJ1-6, with 10 bases aligning to TRBD1. The CDR3 consists of 15 residues. The J segment lost 8 bases and the V segment lost 4 bases, leaving 6 bases of the junction unmatched. Germline CDR1 reads SGHNT; CDR2 reads YYREEE (reference sequence). The CDR3 spells CASSQHGTGDSPLHF. The CDR3 DNA follows: TGTGCCAGCAGCCAGCACGGGACAGGGGATTCACCCCTCCACTTT. Together with reference TRBV5-4 and TRBJ1-6, the CDR3 gives the full variable domain: ETGVTQSPTHLIKTRGQQVTLRCSSQSGHNTVSWYQQALGQGPQFIFQYYREEENGRGNFPPRFSGLQFPNYSSELNVNALELDDSALYLCASSQHGTGDSPLHFGNGTRLTVT.